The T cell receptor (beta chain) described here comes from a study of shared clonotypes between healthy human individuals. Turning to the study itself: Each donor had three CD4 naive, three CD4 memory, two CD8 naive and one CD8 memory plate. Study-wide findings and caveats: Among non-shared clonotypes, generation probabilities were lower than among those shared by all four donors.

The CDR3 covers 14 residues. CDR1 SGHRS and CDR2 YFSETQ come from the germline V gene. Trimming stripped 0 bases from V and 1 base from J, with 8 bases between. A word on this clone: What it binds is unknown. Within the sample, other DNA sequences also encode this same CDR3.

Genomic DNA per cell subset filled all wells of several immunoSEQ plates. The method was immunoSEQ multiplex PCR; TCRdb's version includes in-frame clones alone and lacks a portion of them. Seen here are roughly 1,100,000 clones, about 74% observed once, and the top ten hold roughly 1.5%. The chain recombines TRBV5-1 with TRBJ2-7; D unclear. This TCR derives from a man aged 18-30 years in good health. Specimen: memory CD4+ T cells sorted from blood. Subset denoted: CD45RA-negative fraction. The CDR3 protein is CASSLVGDSYEQYF. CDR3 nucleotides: TGCGCCAGCAGCTTGGTGGGTGATTCCTACGAGCAGTACTTC.